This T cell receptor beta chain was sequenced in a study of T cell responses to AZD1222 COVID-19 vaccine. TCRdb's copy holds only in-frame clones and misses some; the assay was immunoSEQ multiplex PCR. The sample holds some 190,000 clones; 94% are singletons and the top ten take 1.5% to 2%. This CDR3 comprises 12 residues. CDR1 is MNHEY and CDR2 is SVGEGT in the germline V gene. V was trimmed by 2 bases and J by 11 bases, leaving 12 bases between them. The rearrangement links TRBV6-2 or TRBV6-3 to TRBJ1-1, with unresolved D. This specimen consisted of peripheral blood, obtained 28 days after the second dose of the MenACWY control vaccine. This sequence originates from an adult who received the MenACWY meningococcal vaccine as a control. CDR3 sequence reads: CASSYRADRAFF. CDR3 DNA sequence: TGTGCCAGCAGTTACCGGGCCGACCGGGCTTTCTTT.